This T cell receptor beta chain was observed in a study of blood T cell repertoires in COVID-19. Study-wide background: COVID-19 samples, acute and convalescent, were from the United States, Italy and Spain.

In the authors' workflow: Estimation of nucleated cell counts was performed using reference gene primer amplification. Assay used: immunoSEQ multiplex PCR; TCRdb lists only in-frame clones, some missing. The V and J calls and clone size are taken from that table; D and trimming were inferred from the DNA. The sample records approximately 100,000 clones, roughly 80% being singletons. Germline assignment: CDR1 SGHDN and CDR2 FVKESK. J lost 3 bases, V lost 0 bases, and 4 bases had no gene match. This CDR3 has 16 amino acids. V is TRBV14 and J is TRBJ2-3, with TRBD2 matching over 9 bases. The sequence came from a man aged 60-69 years with acute or convalescent COVID-19. Source material: peripheral blood. The CDR3 DNA reads as TGTGCCAGCAGCCAAGACCTAGCGGGACTTACAGATACGCAGTATTTT. Translated, it gives CASSQDLAGLTDTQYF.